This T cell receptor beta chain originates from a study of early T cells in non-severe SARS-CoV-2 infection. One entry per CDR3 protein results from TCRdb running MiXCR on the 5' RACE reads. The repertoire holds 50,000 to 60,000 distinct CDR3 sequences, with more than 6.5% as singletons. This clonotype was seen repeatedly, ten times or more. This clonotype was obtained from an adult who was a healthcare worker with PCR-confirmed SARS-CoV-2 infection or an uninfected control (not recorded which). The sequences come from whole blood, collected at baseline.

The CDR3 loop is CASSEQLGAGYGYTF. The CDR3 DNA is TGTGCCAGCAGTGAGCAGTTGGGGGCGGGCTATGGCTACACCTTC. The chain is built from TRBV12-3 or TRBV12-4 and TRBJ1-2, with D possibly TRBD1 on 6 matching bases. V was clipped by 5 bases and J by 4 bases, with 17 bases between them. This CDR3 is 15 amino acids long.